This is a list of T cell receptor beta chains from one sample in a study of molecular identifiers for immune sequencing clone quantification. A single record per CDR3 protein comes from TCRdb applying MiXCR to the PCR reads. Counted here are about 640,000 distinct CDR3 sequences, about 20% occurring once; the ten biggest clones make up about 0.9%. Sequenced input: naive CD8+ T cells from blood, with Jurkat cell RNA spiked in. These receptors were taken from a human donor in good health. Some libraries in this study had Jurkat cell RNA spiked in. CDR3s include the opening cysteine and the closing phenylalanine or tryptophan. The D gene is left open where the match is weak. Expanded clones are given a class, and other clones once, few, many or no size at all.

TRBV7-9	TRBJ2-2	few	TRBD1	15	CASSDGTDYTGELFF	TGTGCCAGCAGCGACGGGACAGATTACACCGGGGAGCTGTTTTTT
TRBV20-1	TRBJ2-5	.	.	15	CSAVRRESPQETQYF	TGCAGTGCCGTTAGAAGGGAGTCCCCCCAAGAGACCCAGTACTTC
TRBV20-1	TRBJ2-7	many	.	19	CSARSGDKTSTVPWDEQYF	TGCAGTGCTAGGTCTGGGGACAAAACGTCGACAGTGCCTTGGGACGAGCAGTACTTC
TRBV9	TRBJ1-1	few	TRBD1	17	CASSVAGTGYMNTEAFF	TGTGCCAGCAGCGTAGCGGGGACAGGGTACATGAACACTGAAGCTTTCTTT
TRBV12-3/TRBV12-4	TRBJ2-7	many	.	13	CASSYLDNYEQYF	TGTGCCAGCAGTTACCTAGACAATTACGAGCAGTACTTC
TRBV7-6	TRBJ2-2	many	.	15	CASSFFPEDTGELFF	TGTGCCAGCAGCTTCTTTCCTGAGGACACCGGGGAGCTGTTTTTT
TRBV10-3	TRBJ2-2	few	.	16	CAISSPENVNTGELFF	TGTGCCATCTCGAGTCCGGAGAACGTGAACACCGGGGAGCTGTTTTTT
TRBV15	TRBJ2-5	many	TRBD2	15	CATSREGSGGDPQYF	TGTGCCACCAGCAGAGAAGGTAGCGGGGGAGACCCCCAGTACTTC
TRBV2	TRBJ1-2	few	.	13	CASSDQGNYGYTF	TGTGCCAGCAGTGACCAGGGTAACTATGGCTACACCTTC
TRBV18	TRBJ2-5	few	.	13	CASSPPGSETQYF	TGTGCCAGCTCACCGCCTGGGTCGGAGACCCAGTACTTC
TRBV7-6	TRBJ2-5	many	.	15	CASSLGVRTQETQYF	TGTGCCAGCAGCTTGGGAGTCAGAACCCAAGAGACCCAGTACTTC
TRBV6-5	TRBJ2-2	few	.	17	CASSWATGGENTGELFF	TGTGCCAGCAGTTGGGCTACTGGCGGGGAGAACACCGGGGAGCTGTTTTTT
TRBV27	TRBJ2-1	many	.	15	CASSLSKGGGSEQFF	TGTGCCAGCAGTTTATCGAAAGGTGGAGGGTCGGAGCAGTTCTTC
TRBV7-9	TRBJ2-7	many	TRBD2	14	CASSPTTGGSEQYF	TGTGCCAGCAGCCCTACTACCGGGGGGTCCGAGCAGTACTTC
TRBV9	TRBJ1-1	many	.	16	CASSVGQGIPNTEAFF	TGTGCCAGCAGCGTGGGGCAGGGTATCCCCAACACTGAAGCTTTCTTT
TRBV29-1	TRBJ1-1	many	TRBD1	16	CSVEGHLGQRNTEAFF	TGCAGCGTTGAAGGTCATTTGGGACAGCGGAACACTGAAGCTTTCTTT
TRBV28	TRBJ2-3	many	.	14	CASSDGQGTDTQYF	TGTGCCAGCAGTGACGGCCAGGGCACAGATACGCAGTATTTT
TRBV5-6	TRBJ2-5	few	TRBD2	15	CASSFWTSGQETQYF	TGTGCCAGCAGCTTTTGGACTAGCGGCCAAGAGACCCAGTACTTC